These T cell receptor beta chains were read from a single sample in a study of cytomegalovirus exposure and HLA in healthy donors. Produced via immunoSEQ multiplex PCR; TCRdb's table is partial and in-frame only. The sample lists about 100,000 clones, 55% to 65% occurring once. Sequencing was performed on PBMCs. All receptors come from a man in his thirties or forties in good health and CMV-seropositive. Each CDR3 is given with its conserved first and last residue. D genes are given only for firm matches. The size field is filled for only some rows; it gives once, few, many or a size class.

>NA|TRBJ1-6|TRBV27|NA
CASSLNAGFSPLHF
TGTGCCAGCAGTTTGAACGCAGGGTTTTCACCCCTCCACTTT
>NA|TRBJ2-4|TRBV5-1|NA
CASSFSGTLVGNIQYF
TGCGCCAGCAGCTTTTCCGGGACACTGGTCGGGAACATTCAGTACTTC
>NA|TRBJ2-2|TRBV4-1|NA
CASTETRGTGELFF
TGCGCCAGCACCGAGACCAGAGGGACCGGGGAGCTGTTTTTT
>NA|TRBJ2-7|TRBV9|NA
CASSVGISGPQVSYEQYF
TGTGCCAGCAGCGTAGGAATTTCGGGTCCACAGGTATCCTACGAGCAGTACTTC
>TRBD1|TRBJ1-2|TRBV19|NA
CASSPGQGFGYTF
TGTGCCAGTAGCCCGGGACAGGGGTTCGGCTACACCTTC
>TRBD2|TRBJ2-2|TRBV28|NA
CASSLIAGGNTGELFF
TGTGCCAGCAGTCTAATAGCGGGGGGGAACACCGGGGAGCTGTTTTTT
>NA|TRBJ1-2|TRBV2|NA
CASSEAGWAYVYTF
TGTGCCAGCAGTGAGGCAGGCTGGGCCTATGTCTACACCTTC
>NA|TRBJ1-4|TRBV6-1|NA
CASSERVVANEKLFF
TGTGCCAGCAGTGAAAGAGTAGTGGCTAATGAAAAACTGTTTTTT
>NA|TRBJ2-3|TRBV6-4|NA
CASSDSAGAPDTQYF
TGTGCCAGCAGTGACTCGGCGGGGGCTCCAGATACGCAGTATTTT
>NA|TRBJ1-1|TRBV7-9|NA
CASSPTGVEAFF
TGTGCCAGCAGCCCCACCGGAGTCGAAGCTTTCTTT
>NA|TRBJ1-4|TRBV30|few
CAWSRRGEKLFF
TGTGCCTGGAGTCGACGGGGTGAGAAACTGTTTTTT